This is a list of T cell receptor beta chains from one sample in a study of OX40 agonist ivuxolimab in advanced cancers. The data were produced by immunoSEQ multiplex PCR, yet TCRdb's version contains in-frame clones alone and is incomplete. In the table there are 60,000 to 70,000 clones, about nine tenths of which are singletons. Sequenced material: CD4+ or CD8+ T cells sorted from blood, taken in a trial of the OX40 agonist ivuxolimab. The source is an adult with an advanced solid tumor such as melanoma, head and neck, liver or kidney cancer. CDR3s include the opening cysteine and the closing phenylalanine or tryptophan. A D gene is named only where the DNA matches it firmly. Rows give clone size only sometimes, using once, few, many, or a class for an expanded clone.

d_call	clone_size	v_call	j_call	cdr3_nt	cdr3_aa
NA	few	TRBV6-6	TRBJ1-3	TGTGCCAGCCGTCCAGGGGGAAACACCATATATTTT	CASRPGGNTIYF
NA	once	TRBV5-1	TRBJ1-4	TGCGCCAGCAGCTTGGAGTTCGGGACGGGGGCTAATGAAAAACTGTTTTTT	CASSLEFGTGANEKLFF
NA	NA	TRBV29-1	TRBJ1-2	TGCAGCGTCGGGGACCCCGGCTATGGCTACACCTTC	CSVGDPGYGYTF
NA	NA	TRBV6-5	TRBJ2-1	TGTGCCAGCAGTTACGGATCTAGGGGGGAGCAGTTCTTC	CASSYGSRGEQFF
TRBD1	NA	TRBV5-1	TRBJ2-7	TGCGCCAGCAGCTTCCGGACAGGCAACTACGAGCAGTACTTC	CASSFRTGNYEQYF
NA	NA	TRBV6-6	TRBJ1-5	TGTGCCAGCAGTTACAGTTCAGGGCTCAATCAGCCCCAGCATTTT	CASSYSSGLNQPQHF
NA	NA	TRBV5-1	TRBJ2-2	TGCGCCAGCAGCTTGACGGGGGGCGCGTACACCGGGGAGCTGTTTTTT	CASSLTGGAYTGELFF
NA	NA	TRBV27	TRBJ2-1	TGTGCCAGCAGTTTATTAGGGAGCTCCTACAATGAGCAGTTCTTC	CASSLLGSSYNEQFF
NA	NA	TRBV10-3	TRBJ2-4	TGTGCCATCAGTGAGTCGGGGGCAGGACTTGAAAACATTCAGTACTTC	CAISESGAGLENIQYF
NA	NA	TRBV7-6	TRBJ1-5	TGTGCCAGCAGTCTAGAGGGAAACAGGAGGGATCAGCCCCAGCATTTT	CASSLEGNRRDQPQHF